The 23 T cell receptor beta chains below come from one sample, sequenced in a study of T cell changes during pregnancy in multiple sclerosis. The method was immunoSEQ multiplex PCR; TCRdb's version includes in-frame clones alone and lacks a portion of them. This sample yields about 97,000 clones, of which over 75% are seen a single time; 0.76% belongs to the top ten. Sequenced here: peripheral blood, sampled in the second trimester of pregnancy. The receptors were sampled from a female donor in good health, enrolled as a control in a pregnancy study.

V is TRBV5-5 and J is TRBJ1-4; D not resolved. Trimming stripped 4 bases from V and 0 bases from J, with 13 bases between. This CDR3 comprises 16 residues. Germline V lookup: CDR1 SGHKS, CDR2 YYEKEE (reference sequence). The CDR3 sequence: CASSLFRSATNEKLFF. CDR3 coding DNA: TGTGCCAGCAGCCTTTTCCGTTCCGCAACTAATGAAAAACTGTTTTTT. The full variable domain, its missing parts supplied by reference TRBV5-5 and TRBJ1-4, is DAGVTQSPTHLIKTRGQQVTLRCSPISGHKSVSWYQQVLGQGPQFIFQYYEKEERGRGNFPDRFSARQFPNYSSELNVNALLLGDSALYLCASSLFRSATNEKLFFGSGTQLSVL.

This chain links TRBV9 with TRBJ1-6; 7 nucleotides line up with TRBD1. Looked up from germline, CDR1 is SGDLS and CDR2 is YYNGEE. The CDR3 runs 14 residues. V shed 2 bases and J 7 bases; nucleotides not matched to a gene: 3. Here the CDR3 DNA reads TGTGCCAGCAGCGTTGGGACAGCAAATTCACCCCTCCACTTT. It translates to CASSVGTANSPLHF.

The chain joins TRBV7-6 to TRBJ2-2, with a tentative D call TRBD1 (6 bases). The V and J ends lost 3 bases and 6 bases respectively, with 17 bases between them. Germline loops: CDR1 SGHVS, CDR2 FNYEAQ. This CDR3 region has 16 residues. Here the CDR3 reads CASSFQGSGYAGELFF. The CDR3 nucleotides are TGTGCCAGCAGCTTCCAGGGGAGTGGATATGCCGGGGAGCTGTTTTTT.

The CDR3 sequence is CASSSQGVYGYTF. The CDR3, as DNA: TGTGCCAGCAGCTCCCAGGGGGTTTATGGCTACACCTTC. The chain uses TRBV11-1 and TRBJ1-2; TRBD1 agrees at 7 bases. The CDR3 consists of 13 residues. The V gene's germline CDR1 is SGHAT and CDR2 FQDESV (reference sequence). The junction had 4 bases not matched to a gene; V was cut back by 4 bases and J by 5 bases.

The rearrangement links TRBV27 to TRBJ2-3, with 8 nucleotides matching TRBD2. CDR3 size: 16 residues. V trimming: 8 bases; J trimming: 3 bases; junction bases outside the gene matches: 13. Per germline, CDR1 MNHEY and CDR2 SMNVEV (reference sequence). The CDR3 loop is CASQQASGPITDTQYF. CDR3 nucleotide sequence: TGTGCCAGCCAACAGGCTAGCGGGCCAATTACAGATACGCAGTATTTT.

V gene TRBV5-1 combines with J gene TRBJ2-1; 12 bases map to TRBD2. The J segment lost 8 bases and the V segment lost 4 bases, leaving 10 bases of the junction unmatched. The CDR3 is made up of 16 amino acids. From germline, CDR1 is SGHRS and CDR2 YFSETQ. CDR3 nucleotide sequence: TGCGCCAGCAGCCTACTAGCGGGAGGCGCCCCATATGAGCAGTTCTTC. Amino acids: CASSLLAGGAPYEQFF.

V gene TRBV27 combines with J gene TRBJ1-1, with D possibly matching TRBD1 (5 bases). Germline-derived CDR1 and CDR2 are MNHEY and SMNVEV (reference sequence). The germline V and J ends were trimmed by 7 bases and 4 bases, with 19 bases remaining between them. The CDR3 consists of 15 residues. CDR3 DNA: TGTGCCAGCACCTCAGGGATGGAGGGCGTCACTGAAGCTTTCTTT. Translated: CASTSGMEGVTEAFF.

The V and J genes are TRBV25-1 and TRBJ1-6; D gene unclear. Germline loops: CDR1 MGHDK, CDR2 SYGVNS. V was trimmed by 6 bases and J by 7 bases, leaving 10 bases between them. The CDR3 extends over 13 amino acids. The CDR3 here is CASRGRLNSPLHF. The CDR3 region has the DNA TGTGCCAGCAGAGGGAGGCTAAATTCACCCCTCCACTTT.

Comments on this clone: A read error may produce the germline difference seen at one junction end. Other DNA sequences of this sample code for an identical CDR3. The chain employs TRBV29-1 and TRBJ1-4; maybe TRBD1 (5 bases). CDR1 SQVTM and CDR2 ANQGSEA come from the germline V gene. This CDR3 is 13 amino acids long. CDR3 sequence: CSVEGQGEEKLFF. The CDR3 DNA follows: TGTAGCGTTGAAGGTCAGGGTGAGGAAAAACTGTTTTTT.

The V and J genes are TRBV6-5 and TRBJ1-6, with TRBD1 matching over 9 bases. The CDR3 consists of 14 residues. Germline V gene sequence: CDR1 MNHEY, CDR2 SVGAGI. The ends lost 4 bases at V and 13 bases at J; junction bases unmatched: 8. This CDR3 is CASSWGQGLDPLHF. The CDR3 nucleotides are TGTGCCAGCAGTTGGGGACAGGGTTTAGATCCCCTCCACTTT.

J is TRBJ1-1 and V is TRBV2; 8 nucleotides match TRBD1. With 6 bases clipped from V and 6 bases from J, the junction kept 9 bases outside the gene matches. The CDR3 runs 14 residues. The germline V gene has CDR1 SNHLY and CDR2 FYNNEI. CDR3 coding DNA: TGTGCCAGCAGGGGGACAGGTGGTCTCCCTGAAGCTTTCTTT. It yields the protein CASRGTGGLPEAFF.

The chain recombines TRBV30 with TRBJ1-2, with 9 bases identical to TRBD1. The CDR3 runs to 15 residues. Germline CDR1 reads GTSNPN; CDR2 reads SVGIG (reference sequence). J was trimmed by 4 bases and V by 3 bases; bases with no gene match: 9. The CDR3 nucleotides read TGTGCCTGGAGGCGGGACAGGGCGATGTCCTATGGCTACACCTTC. This sequence encodes CAWRRDRAMSYGYTF.

The table lists this clone with a few counts. The rearrangement joins TRBV2 to TRBJ1-5; 7 bases are a match to TRBD1. CDR3 size: 14 residues. Trimming removed 5 bases from V and 1 base from J; junction bases left unmatched: 2. Germline V gene data show CDR1 as SNHLY and CDR2 as FYNNEI. The CDR3 DNA follows: TGTGCCAGCAGTCTACAGGGGAGCAATCAGCCCCAGCATTTT. This sequence encodes CASSLQGSNQPQHF.

This sequence joins TRBV5-1 and TRBJ2-2; 7 bases map to TRBD1. V lost 4 bases, J lost 2 bases, and 26 bases stayed unmatched. The CDR3 covers 22 residues. Germline-derived CDR1 and CDR2 are SGHRS and YFSETQ. CDR3 residues: CASSPEDLSGQLITFNTGELFF. The CDR3 coding sequence is TGCGCCAGCAGCCCGGAGGATCTGTCGGGACAGCTTATCACTTTCAACACCGGGGAGCTGTTTTTT.

The CDR3 DNA reads TGTGCCAGCAGCGGGGGCAGGACCTTCTCTGGGGCCAACGTCCTGACTTTC. Translating gives CASSGGRTFSGANVLTF. The J gene is TRBJ2-6, the V gene TRBV9, with a possible D match to TRBD1 (5 bases). The CDR3 loop spans 17 amino acids. Germline values: CDR1 SGDLS, CDR2 YYNGEE. Between the trimmed V and J ends, which lost 3 bases and 0 bases, there was a span of 13 bases.

The table lists this clone with a few counts. V gene TRBV30 combines with J gene TRBJ1-1, with D perhaps TRBD1 (5 bases). V dropped 1 base and J dropped 7 bases, with 10 bases sitting between them. There are 12 residues in the CDR3. CDR1 and CDR2 from the germline V gene are GTSNPN and SVGIG (reference sequence). CDR3 DNA: TGTGCCTGGAGTGAGGGAACAGGTGAAGCTTTCTTT. Protein sequence: CAWSEGTGEAFF.

The J gene is TRBJ1-4, the V gene TRBV7-2, with TRBD1 matching over 8 bases. Germline trimming cut 5 bases from V and 7 bases from J; bases unmatched to any gene: 6. This CDR3 spans 14 amino acids. CDR1 is SGHTA, CDR2 FQGNSA, per germline. This CDR3 is CASSPRTGREKLFF. The DNA for the CDR3 is TGTGCCAGCAGCCCTCGGACAGGGCGTGAAAAACTGTTTTTT.

The rearrangement links TRBV7-7 to TRBJ2-7, with D perhaps matching TRBD2 (5 bases). This CDR3 has 14 residues. The V gene's germline CDR1 is SSHAT and CDR2 FNYEAQ (reference sequence). Trimming left V 2 bases short and J 0 bases short, with 8 bases between. The CDR3 sequence: CASSLNGDSYEQYF. As DNA, the CDR3 is TGTGCCAGCAGCTTAAACGGGGACTCCTACGAGCAGTACTTC.

The chain is built from TRBV5-4 and TRBJ2-3; 7 bases are shared with TRBD1. Germline trimming cut 4 bases from V and 4 bases from J; bases unmatched to any gene: 6. Germline V gene data show CDR1 as SGHNT and CDR2 as YYREEE (reference sequence). The CDR3 covers 14 residues. CDR3 protein: CASSRKQGSDTQYF. DNA of the CDR3: TGTGCCAGCAGCCGAAAACAGGGGTCAGATACGCAGTATTTT.

This chain connects TRBV10-3 to TRBJ1-1; D is possibly TRBD1 (5 bases). This CDR3 has 15 amino acids. CDR1 and CDR2 (germline): ENHRY, SYGVKD. Trimming stripped 0 bases from V and 1 base from J, with 9 bases between. In DNA form, the CDR3 reads TGTGCCATCAGTGAGTCGATAGGGGAGAACACTGAAGCTTTCTTT. Translation: CAISESIGENTEAFF.

The chain carries TRBV5-1 and TRBJ2-7; D possibly corresponds to TRBD1 (6 bases). There are 14 residues in the CDR3. The germline V and J ends were trimmed by 0 bases and 6 bases, with 13 bases remaining between them. The germline V gene has CDR1 SGHRS and CDR2 YFSETQ. CDR3 protein: CASSLAPQGPEQYF. The CDR3 DNA follows: TGCGCCAGCAGCTTGGCCCCACAGGGTCCCGAGCAGTACTTC. The full variable domain, rest sourced from reference TRBV5-1 and TRBJ2-7, is KAGVTQTPRYLIKTRGQQVTLSCSPISGHRSVSWYQQTPGQGLQFLFEYFSETQRNKGNFPGRFSGRQFSNSRSEMNVSTLELGDSALYLCASSLAPQGPEQYFGPGTRLTVT.

CDR3 loop: CASSPDSSTQVEKLFF. The DNA of the CDR3 is TGCGCCAGCAGCCCCGACAGTTCAACACAGGTTGAAAAACTGTTTTTT. V and J are TRBV5-1 and TRBJ1-4; perhaps TRBD1 as D (5 bases). CDR1 is SGHRS and CDR2 is YFSETQ in the germline V gene. CDR3 size: 16 residues. V was pared by 4 bases and J by 7 bases, with 20 bases between.

The chain joins TRBV10-3 to TRBJ1-5, with D perhaps matching TRBD1 (6 bases). Between the trimmed V and J ends, which lost 8 bases and 1 base, there was a span of 12 bases. Germline CDR1 is ENHRY and CDR2 is SYGVKD. The CDR3 runs 14 residues. The CDR3 DNA is TGTGCCATCGGGGCAGGGGTGAGCAATCAGCCCCAGCATTTT. Translated: CAIGAGVSNQPQHF.